This T cell receptor beta chain was captured in a study of blood T cell repertoires in COVID-19. Study-wide context: Sites in the United States, Italy and Spain provided acute and convalescent COVID-19 samples.

CDR3 length equals 14 residues. CDR1 and CDR2 from the germline V gene are SGHNT and YYREEE (reference sequence). V gave up 6 bases and J gave up 3 bases; unmatched junction bases: 5. The Seattle patients joined while their infection was active and were tracked longitudinally afterward. Per the study methods: Amplification from reference gene primers served as the basis for estimated nucleated cell counts. Repertoires were generated with immunoSEQ multiplex PCR, while TCRdb's copy carries only in-frame clones and drops some. V and J calls and clone size are copied from that table; D and trimming were computed from the DNA. The profile shows approximately 460,000 clones, roughly 87% of them singletons.

This clonotype originated in a man in his late teens or twenties with COVID-19, enrolled during active disease. Input material: peripheral blood. V usage is TRBV5-4 and J usage is TRBJ2-5; TRBD2 matches 10 bases. CDR3 residues: CASKPGLAKETQYF. Here the CDR3 DNA reads TGTGCCAGCAAACCGGGACTAGCGAAAGAGACCCAGTACTTC.